A single sample is the source of the 5 T cell receptor beta chains below, sequenced in a study of shared clonotypes between healthy human individuals. Clones were sequenced by immunoSEQ multiplex PCR, and TCRdb holds only the in-frame ones, with some missing. The sample lists roughly 2,300,000 clones, just under 95% occurring once. What was sequenced was naive CD4+ T cells from PBMCs. The subset denotes: CD45RA+ positively selected. Source of these receptors: a man between 18 and 29 years old in good health. Some clones in this sample may be carry-over from other donors' samples.

The chain carries TRBV7-3 and TRBJ2-3, with 7 bases identical to TRBD2. V lost 8 bases and J lost 5; bases outside the gene matches: 7. The CDR3 has 13 residues. Germline V gives CDR1 SGHTA, CDR2 FQGTGA. The chain's CDR3 is CASSREREDTQYF. As DNA, the CDR3 is TGTGCCAGCTCGAGGGAGCGGGAAGATACGCAGTATTTT.

V usage is TRBV28 and J usage is TRBJ2-6; weak D call: TRBD2 (5 bases). Germline lookup yields CDR1 MDHEN and CDR2 SYDVKM. V gave up 3 bases and J gave up 4 bases, with 10 bases separating them. The CDR3 loop spans 15 amino acids. CDR3 sequence (DNA): TGTGCCAGCAGTTTTTCATCGGGAGGGGCCAACGTCCTGACTTTC. Protein sequence: CASSFSSGGANVLTF. The full variable domain, its missing parts supplied by reference TRBV28 and TRBJ2-6, is DVKVTQSSRYLVKRTGEKVFLECVQDMDHENMFWYRQDPGLGLRLIYFSYDVKMKEKGDIPEGYSVSREKKERFSLILESASTNQTSMYLCASSFSSGGANVLTFGAGSRLTVL.

This sequence joins TRBV28 and TRBJ1-3; D is perhaps TRBD1 (6 bases). The CDR3 is 16 residues long. The ends were cut back, 4 bases at V and 1 base at J, with 14 bases in the middle. Germline lookup yields CDR1 MDHEN and CDR2 SYDVKM. CDR3 sequence reads: CASSSQTGRSGNTIYF. The CDR3 region has the DNA TGTGCCAGCAGTTCTCAGACAGGACGATCTGGAAACACCATATATTTT.

CDR3 residues: CASSPYAGRENTEAFF. The CDR3 region has the DNA TGTGCCAGCTCACCATATGCAGGACGGGAGAACACTGAAGCTTTCTTT. The chain combines TRBV18 with TRBJ1-1; D gene unclear. The ends were cut back, 2 bases at V and 1 base at J, with 14 bases in the middle. Germline V gene sequence: CDR1 KGHSH, CDR2 LQKENI. The CDR3 runs 16 residues.

The gene calls are TRBV7-9 and TRBJ1-3; the D is unclear. V gave up 10 bases and J gave up 4 bases, with 20 bases separating them. CDR1 SEHNR and CDR2 FQNEAQ come from the germline V gene (reference sequence). This CDR3 region has 15 residues. The CDR3 loop reads CATRGGIGVGNTIYF. CDR3 nucleotide sequence: TGTGCCACCCGGGGTGGCATTGGCGTAGGAAACACCATATATTTT. Full variable domain (outside the CDR3, taken from reference TRBV7-9 and TRBJ1-3): DTGVSQNPRHKITKRGQNVTFRCDPISEHNRLYWYRQTLGQGPEFLTYFQNEAQLEKSRLLSDRFSAERPKGSFSTLEIQRTEQGDSAMYLCATRGGIGVGNTIYFGEGSWLTVV.